This TCR beta chain is drawn from a study of cytomegalovirus exposure and HLA in healthy donors. Study-wide points: Under in vitro conditions, a few CMV-associated chains were confirmed as specific for CMV antigens. The authors listed 180 or so TCR beta chains as cytomegalovirus-associated.

A word on this clone: The antigen is unknown.

J was trimmed by 4 bases and V by 3 bases; bases with no gene match: 7. CDR1 is ENHRY and CDR2 is SYGVKD in the germline V gene. The CDR3 is 15 residues long. The PCR was carried out with 60 Vbeta primers and 13 Jbeta primers. Sequencing was performed with immunoSEQ multiplex PCR; in TCRdb, only in-frame clones are kept and a portion is missing. The sample carries about 130,000 clones, 75% to 85% recorded once. Specimen: PBMCs. The chain links TRBV10-3 to TRBJ2-3, with 7 bases lining up with TRBD1. This sequence originates from a woman aged 35 to 49 in good health and CMV-seropositive. The DNA of the CDR3 is TGTGCCATCAGTGATCGGGACAGAGACGCAGATACGCAGTATTTT. Translating gives CAISDRDRDADTQYF.